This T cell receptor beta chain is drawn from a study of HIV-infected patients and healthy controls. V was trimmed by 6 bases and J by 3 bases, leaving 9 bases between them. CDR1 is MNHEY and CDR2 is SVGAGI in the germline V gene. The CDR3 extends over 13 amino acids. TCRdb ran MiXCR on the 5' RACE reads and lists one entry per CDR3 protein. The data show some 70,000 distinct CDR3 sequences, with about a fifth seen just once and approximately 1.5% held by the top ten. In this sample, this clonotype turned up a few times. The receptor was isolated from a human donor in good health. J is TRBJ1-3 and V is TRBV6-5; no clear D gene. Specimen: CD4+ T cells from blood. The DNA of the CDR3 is TGTGCCAGCAGCCCGAAACTTGGAAACACCATATATTTT. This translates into CASSPKLGNTIYF.